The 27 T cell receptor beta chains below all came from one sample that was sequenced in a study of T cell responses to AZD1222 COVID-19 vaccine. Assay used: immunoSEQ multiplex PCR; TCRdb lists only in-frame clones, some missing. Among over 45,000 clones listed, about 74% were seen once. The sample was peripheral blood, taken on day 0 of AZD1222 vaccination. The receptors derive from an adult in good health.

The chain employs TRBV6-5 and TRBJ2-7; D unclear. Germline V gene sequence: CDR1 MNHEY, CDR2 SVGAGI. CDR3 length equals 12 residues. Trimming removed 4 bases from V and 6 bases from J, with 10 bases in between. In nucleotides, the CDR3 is TGTGCCAGCAGTTTCTCGCATGGCGAGCAGTACGTC. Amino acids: CASSFSHGEQYV.

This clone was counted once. The CDR3 DNA follows: TGTGCCAGCAGACGGGACTGGGGGACCGGGGAGCTGTTTTTT. Its translation is CASRRDWGTGELFF. The gene calls are TRBV5-5 and TRBJ2-2; D perhaps matches TRBD2 (6 bases). Germline V gene data show CDR1 as SGHKS and CDR2 as YYEKEE (reference sequence). CDR3 size: 14 residues. The V gene lost 5 bases and the J gene lost 5 bases, with 13 bases spanning the gap. Together with reference TRBV5-5 and TRBJ2-2, the CDR3 gives the full variable domain: DAGVTQSPTHLIKTRGQQVTLRCSPISGHKSVSWYQQVLGQGPQFIFQYYEKEERGRGNFPDRFSARQFPNYSSELNVNALLLGDSALYLCASRRDWGTGELFFGEGSRLTVL.

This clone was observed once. This chain's CDR3 is CASSDGQIRNEKLFF. The CDR3 region has the DNA TGTGCCAGCAGCGACGGACAGATTAGGAATGAAAAACTGTTTTTT. The chain combines TRBV11-2 with TRBJ1-4, with TRBD1 as a possible D gene (6 bases). This CDR3 has 15 residues. Germline V gene sequence: CDR1 SGHAT, CDR2 FQNNGV. V was cut by 5 bases and J by 5 bases, with 15 bases left in between.

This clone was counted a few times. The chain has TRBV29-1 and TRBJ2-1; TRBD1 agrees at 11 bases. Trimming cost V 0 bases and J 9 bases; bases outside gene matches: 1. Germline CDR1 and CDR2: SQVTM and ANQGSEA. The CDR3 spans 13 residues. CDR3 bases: TGCAGCGTTGAAGACGGGACAGGGGGTGAGCAGTTCTTC. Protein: CSVEDGTGGEQFF.

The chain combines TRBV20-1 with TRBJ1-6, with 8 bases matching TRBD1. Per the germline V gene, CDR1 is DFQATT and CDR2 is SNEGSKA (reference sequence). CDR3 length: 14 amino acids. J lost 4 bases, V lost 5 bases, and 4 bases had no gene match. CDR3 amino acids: CSAGGQGYNSPLHF. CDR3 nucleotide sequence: TGCAGTGCTGGTGGACAGGGTTATAATTCACCCCTCCACTTT.

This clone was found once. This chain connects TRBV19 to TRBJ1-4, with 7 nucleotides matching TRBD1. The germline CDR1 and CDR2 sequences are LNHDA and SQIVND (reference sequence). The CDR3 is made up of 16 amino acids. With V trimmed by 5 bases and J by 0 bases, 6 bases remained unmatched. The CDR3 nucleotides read TGTGCCAGTAGTGAGCGACAGGGTGCAACTAATGAAAAACTGTTTTTT. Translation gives CASSERQGATNEKLFF.

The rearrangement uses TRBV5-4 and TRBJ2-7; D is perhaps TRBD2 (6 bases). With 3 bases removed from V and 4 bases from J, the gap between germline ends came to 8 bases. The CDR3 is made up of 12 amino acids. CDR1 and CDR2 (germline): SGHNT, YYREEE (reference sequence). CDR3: CASSSGGYEQYF. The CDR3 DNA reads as TGTGCCAGCAGCTCCGGGGGATACGAGCAGTACTTC.

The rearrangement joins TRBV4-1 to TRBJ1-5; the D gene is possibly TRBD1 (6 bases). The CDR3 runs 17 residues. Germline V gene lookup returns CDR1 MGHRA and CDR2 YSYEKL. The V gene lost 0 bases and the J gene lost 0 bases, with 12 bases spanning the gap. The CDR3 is CASSQDGGGDSNQPQHF. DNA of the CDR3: TGCGCCAGCAGCCAAGATGGAGGGGGGGATAGCAATCAGCCCCAGCATTTT.

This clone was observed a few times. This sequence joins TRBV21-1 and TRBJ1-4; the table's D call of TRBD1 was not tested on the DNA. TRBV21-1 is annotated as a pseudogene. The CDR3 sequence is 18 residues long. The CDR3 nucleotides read TGTGCCAGCAGCCTAAAGCTCCACGCCGGGACAGGGTATGAAAAACTGTTTTTT. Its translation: CASSLKLHAGTGYEKLFF.

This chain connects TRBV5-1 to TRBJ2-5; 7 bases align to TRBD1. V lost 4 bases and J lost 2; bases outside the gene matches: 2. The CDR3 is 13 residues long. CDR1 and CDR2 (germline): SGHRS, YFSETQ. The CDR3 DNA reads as TGCGCCAGCAGCCGGGGACAGCAAGAGACCCAGTACTTC. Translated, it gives CASSRGQQETQYF.

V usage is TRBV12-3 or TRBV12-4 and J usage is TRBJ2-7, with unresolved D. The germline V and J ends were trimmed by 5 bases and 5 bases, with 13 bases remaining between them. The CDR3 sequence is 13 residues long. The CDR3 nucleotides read TGTGCCAGCAGTGCCGCGACACAGAACGAGCAGTACTTC. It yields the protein CASSAATQNEQYF.

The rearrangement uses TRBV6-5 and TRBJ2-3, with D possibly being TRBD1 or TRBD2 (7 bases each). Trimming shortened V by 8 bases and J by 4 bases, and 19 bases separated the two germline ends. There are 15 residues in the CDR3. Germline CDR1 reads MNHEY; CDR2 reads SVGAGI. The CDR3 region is CASHPAGGGSDTQYF. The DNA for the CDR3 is TGTGCCAGCCACCCCGCAGGGGGGGGGTCAGATACGCAGTATTTT.

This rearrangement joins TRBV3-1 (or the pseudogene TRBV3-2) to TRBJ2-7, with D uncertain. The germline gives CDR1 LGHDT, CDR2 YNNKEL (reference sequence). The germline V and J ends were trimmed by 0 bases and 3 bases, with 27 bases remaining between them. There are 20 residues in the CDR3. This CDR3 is CASSQDGCSKHLRYRYEQYV. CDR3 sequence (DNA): TGTGCCAGCAGCCAAGATGGTTGTAGTAAACACCTACGATATCGCTACGAGCAGTACGTC.

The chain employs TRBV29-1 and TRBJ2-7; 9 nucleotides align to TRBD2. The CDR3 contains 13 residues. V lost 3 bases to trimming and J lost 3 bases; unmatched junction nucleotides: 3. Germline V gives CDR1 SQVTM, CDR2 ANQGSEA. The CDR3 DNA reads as TGCAGCGTTGATGCGGGAGGGAACTACGAGCAGTACTTC. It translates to CSVDAGGNYEQYF.

CDR3 amino acids: CASSQDRGLGETQYF. DNA for the CDR3: TGTGCCAGCAGCCAAGACAGGGGGCTTGGGGAGACCCAGTACTTC. The chain employs TRBV14 and TRBJ2-5, with 8 bases that match TRBD1. Germline CDR1 and CDR2: SGHDN and FVKESK. The J segment lost 5 bases and the V segment lost 0 bases, leaving 5 bases of the junction unmatched. The CDR3 loop spans 15 amino acids.

In nucleotides, the CDR3 is TGCAGCGTTGGTGGTCTCGCGGATACGCAGTATTTT. It codes for CSVGGLADTQYF. The V and J genes are TRBV29-1 and TRBJ2-3; D is undetermined. The ends were cut back, 4 bases at V and 6 bases at J, with 11 bases in the middle. Looked up from germline, CDR1 is SQVTM and CDR2 is ANQGSEA. The CDR3 runs 12 residues.

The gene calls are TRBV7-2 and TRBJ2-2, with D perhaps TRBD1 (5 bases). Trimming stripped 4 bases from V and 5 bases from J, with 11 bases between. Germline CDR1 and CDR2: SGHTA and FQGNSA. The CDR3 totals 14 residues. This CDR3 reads CASSYLGATGELFF. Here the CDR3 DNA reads TGTGCCAGCAGCTATTTAGGGGCGACCGGGGAGCTGTTTTTT. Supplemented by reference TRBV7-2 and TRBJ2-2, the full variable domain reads GAGVSQSPSNKVTEKGKDVELRCDPISGHTALYWYRQSLGQGLEFLIYFQGNSAPDKSGLPSDRFSAERTGGSVSTLTIQRTQQEDSAVYLCASSYLGATGELFFGEGSRLTVL.

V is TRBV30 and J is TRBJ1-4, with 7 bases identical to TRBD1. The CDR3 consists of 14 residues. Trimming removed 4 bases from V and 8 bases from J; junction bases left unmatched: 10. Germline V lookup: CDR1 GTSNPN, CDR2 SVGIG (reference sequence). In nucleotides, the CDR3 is TGTGCCTGGACCAGCCGGACAGGTGGCGAAAAACTGTTTTTT. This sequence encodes CAWTSRTGGEKLFF.

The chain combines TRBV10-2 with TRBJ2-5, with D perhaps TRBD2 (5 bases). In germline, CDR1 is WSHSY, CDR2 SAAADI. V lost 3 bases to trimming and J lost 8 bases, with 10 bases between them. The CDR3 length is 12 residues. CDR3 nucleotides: TGCGCCAGCAGTGATGTAGGACTTACCCAGTACTTC. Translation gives CASSDVGLTQYF.

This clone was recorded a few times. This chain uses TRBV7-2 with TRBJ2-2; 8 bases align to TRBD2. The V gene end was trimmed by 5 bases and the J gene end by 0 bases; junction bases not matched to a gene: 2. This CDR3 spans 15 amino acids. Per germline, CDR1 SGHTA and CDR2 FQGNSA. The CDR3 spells CASSLGLANTGELFF. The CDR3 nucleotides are TGTGCCAGCAGCCTGGGACTAGCGAACACCGGGGAGCTGTTTTTT.

CDR3 coding DNA: TGTGCCAGCAGCCCTAGGTCTTCGGGGAACACTGAAGCTTTCTTT. It encodes CASSPRSSGNTEAFF. The chain is built from TRBV6-2 or TRBV6-3 and TRBJ1-1; no definite D call. V lost 6 bases, J lost 1 base, and 15 bases lay in between. Germline V gene lookup returns CDR1 MNHEY and CDR2 SVGEGT. The CDR3 has 15 amino acids.

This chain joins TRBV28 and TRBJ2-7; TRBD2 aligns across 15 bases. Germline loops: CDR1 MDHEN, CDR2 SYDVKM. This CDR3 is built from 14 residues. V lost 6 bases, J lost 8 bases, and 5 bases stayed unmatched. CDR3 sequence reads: CASRPGTSGRKQYF. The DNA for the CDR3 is TGTGCCAGCAGACCCGGGACTAGCGGGAGGAAGCAGTACTTC.

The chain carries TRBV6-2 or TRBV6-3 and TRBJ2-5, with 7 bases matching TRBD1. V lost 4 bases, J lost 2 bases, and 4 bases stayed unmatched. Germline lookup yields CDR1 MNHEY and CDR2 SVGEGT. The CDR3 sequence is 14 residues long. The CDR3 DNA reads TGTGCCAGCAGTTCGGCAGGGGGACAAGAGACCCAGTACTTC. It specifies CASSSAGGQETQYF.

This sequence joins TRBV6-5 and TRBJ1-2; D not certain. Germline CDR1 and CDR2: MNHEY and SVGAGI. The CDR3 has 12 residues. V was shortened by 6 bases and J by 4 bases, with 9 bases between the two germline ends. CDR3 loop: CASRREGYGYTF. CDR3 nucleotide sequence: TGTGCCAGCAGAAGGGAGGGCTATGGCTACACCTTC.

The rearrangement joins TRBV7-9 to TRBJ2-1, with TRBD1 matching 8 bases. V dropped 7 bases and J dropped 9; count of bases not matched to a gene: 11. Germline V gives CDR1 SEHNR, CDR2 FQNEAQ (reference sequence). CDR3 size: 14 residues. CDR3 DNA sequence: TGTGCCAGCACCTTTAAACCAGGGGGCGTTGAGCAGTTCTTC. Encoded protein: CASTFKPGGVEQFF.

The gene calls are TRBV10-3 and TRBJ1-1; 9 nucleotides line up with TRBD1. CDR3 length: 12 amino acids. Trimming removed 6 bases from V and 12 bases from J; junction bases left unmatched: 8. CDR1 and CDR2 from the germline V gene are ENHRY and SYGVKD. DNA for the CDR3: TGTGCCATCAGCCCGGACAGGGGAGCGACTTTCTTT. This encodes CAISPDRGATFF.

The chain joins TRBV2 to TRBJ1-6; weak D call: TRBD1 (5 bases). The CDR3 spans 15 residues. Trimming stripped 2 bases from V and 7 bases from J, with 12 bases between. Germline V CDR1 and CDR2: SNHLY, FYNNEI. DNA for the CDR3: TGTGCCAGCAGTGAACGGGCAGGGAGCAATTCACCCCTCCACTTT. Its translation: CASSERAGSNSPLHF.